This T cell receptor (beta chain) was recovered during a study of blood T cell repertoires in COVID-19. The repertoire was sequenced with immunoSEQ multiplex PCR; TCRdb's copy has only in-frame clones and lacks some. The sample yields around 160,000 clones, 82% seen once. On this clone itself: One end of the junction is discordant with germline, which a read error may explain.

Germline CDR1 reads GTSNPN; CDR2 reads SVGIG (reference sequence). The CDR3 contains 11 residues. The V call is TRBV30, the J call TRBJ2-3, with D possibly being TRBD1 (6 bases). The TCR comes from a human donor with acute or convalescent COVID-19. The donor label of this sample is uncertain. The sequenced material came from peripheral blood. CDR3 loop: CAWTSSLDRCF. The CDR3 nucleotides read TGTGCCTGGACCAGCTCACTAGACAGGTGTTTT.